One T cell receptor (beta chain) is described in this entry. Antigen specificity is unknown. This entry is derived from a study of cytomegalovirus exposure and HLA in healthy donors. Study summary: Sequencing of roughly 180 million T cells in an earlier analysis found around 100 million unique TCR beta sequences. Some 77 million unique TCRs from HLA-typed donors were held in an early release of data.

V trimming: 5 bases; J trimming: 6 bases; junction bases outside the gene matches: 5. Germline V gene data show CDR1 as SGHTA and CDR2 as FQGNSA. The CDR3 spans 15 residues. Whole-study results and caveats: Several of the most significant clusters appeared linked to common viral pathogens, based on a later analysis.

Vbeta (60) and Jbeta (13) primers were used in the PCR. Repertoires were generated with immunoSEQ multiplex PCR, while TCRdb's copy carries only in-frame clones and drops some. The sample holds 100,000 to 150,000 clones, less than 80% seen once. This chain links TRBV7-2 with TRBJ1-6; 9 bases map to TRBD1. The receptor was derived from a woman between 50 and 59 years old in good health and CMV-seronegative. Material for sequencing was PBMCs. The DNA for the CDR3 is TGTGCCAGCAGCCGGACAGGGGACCCTAATTCACCCCTCCACTTT. It codes for CASSRTGDPNSPLHF.